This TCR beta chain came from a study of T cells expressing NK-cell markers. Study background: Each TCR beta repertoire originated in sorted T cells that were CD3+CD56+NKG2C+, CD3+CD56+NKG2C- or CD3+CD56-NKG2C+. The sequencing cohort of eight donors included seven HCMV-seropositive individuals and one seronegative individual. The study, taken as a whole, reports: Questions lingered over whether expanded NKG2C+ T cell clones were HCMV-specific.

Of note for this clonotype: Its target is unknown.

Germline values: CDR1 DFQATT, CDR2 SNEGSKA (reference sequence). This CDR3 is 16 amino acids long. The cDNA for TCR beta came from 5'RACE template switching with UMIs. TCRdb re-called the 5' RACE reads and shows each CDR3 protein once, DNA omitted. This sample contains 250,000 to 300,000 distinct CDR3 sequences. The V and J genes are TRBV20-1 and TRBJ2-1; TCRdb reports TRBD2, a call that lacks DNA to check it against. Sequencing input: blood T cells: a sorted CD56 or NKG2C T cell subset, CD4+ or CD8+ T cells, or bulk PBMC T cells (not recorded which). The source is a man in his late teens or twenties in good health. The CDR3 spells CSATFRKGLAVNEQFF.